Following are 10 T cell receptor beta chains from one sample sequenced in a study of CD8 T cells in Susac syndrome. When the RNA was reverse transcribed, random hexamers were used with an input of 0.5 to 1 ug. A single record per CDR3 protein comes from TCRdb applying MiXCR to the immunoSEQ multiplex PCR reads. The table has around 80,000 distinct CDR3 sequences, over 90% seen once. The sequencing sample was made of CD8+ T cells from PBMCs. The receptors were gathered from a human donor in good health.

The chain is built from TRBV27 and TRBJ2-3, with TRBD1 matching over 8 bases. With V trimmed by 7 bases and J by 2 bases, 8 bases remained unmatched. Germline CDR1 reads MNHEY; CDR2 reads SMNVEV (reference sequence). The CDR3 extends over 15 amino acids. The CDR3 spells CASTEGQGYTDTQYF. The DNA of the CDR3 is TGTGCCAGCACCGAAGGACAGGGATACACAGATACGCAGTATTTT.

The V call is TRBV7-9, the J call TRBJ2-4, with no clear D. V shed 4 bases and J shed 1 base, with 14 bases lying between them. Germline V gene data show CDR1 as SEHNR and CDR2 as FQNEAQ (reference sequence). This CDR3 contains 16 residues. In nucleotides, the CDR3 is TGTGCCAGCAGCTCGCCGTGGGCCCTGGCCAAAAACATTCAGTACTTC. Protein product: CASSSPWALAKNIQYF.

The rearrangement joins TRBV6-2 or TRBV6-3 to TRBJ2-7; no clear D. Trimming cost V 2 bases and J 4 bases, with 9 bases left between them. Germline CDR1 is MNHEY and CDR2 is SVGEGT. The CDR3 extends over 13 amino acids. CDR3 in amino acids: CASSYGNQYEQYF. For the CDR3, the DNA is TGTGCCAGCAGTTACGGGAACCAATACGAGCAGTACTTC.

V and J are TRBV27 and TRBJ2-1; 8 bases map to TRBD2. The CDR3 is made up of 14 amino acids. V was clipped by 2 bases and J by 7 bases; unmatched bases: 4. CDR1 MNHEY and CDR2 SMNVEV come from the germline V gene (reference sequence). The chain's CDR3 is CASSLDGRGNEQFF. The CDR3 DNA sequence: TGTGCCAGCAGTTTAGACGGGAGGGGGAATGAGCAGTTCTTC.

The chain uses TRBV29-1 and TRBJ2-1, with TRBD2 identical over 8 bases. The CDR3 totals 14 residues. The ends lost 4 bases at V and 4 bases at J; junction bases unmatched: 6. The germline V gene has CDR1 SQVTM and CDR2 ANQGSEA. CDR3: CSVVGAGGYNEQFF. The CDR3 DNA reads TGCAGCGTTGTCGGTGCGGGGGGATACAATGAGCAGTTCTTC.

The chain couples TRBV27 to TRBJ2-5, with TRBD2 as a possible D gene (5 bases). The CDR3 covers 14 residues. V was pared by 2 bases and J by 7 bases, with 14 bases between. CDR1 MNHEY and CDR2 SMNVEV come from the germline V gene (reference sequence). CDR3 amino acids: CASSLGLGGATQYF. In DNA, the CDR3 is TGTGCCAGCAGTTTAGGGCTCGGAGGAGCGACCCAGTACTTC.

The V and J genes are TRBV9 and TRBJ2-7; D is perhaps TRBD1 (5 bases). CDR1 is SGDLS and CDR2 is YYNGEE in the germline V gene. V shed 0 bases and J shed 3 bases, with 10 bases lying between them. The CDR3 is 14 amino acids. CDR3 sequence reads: CASSVGQSGYEQYF. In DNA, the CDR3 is TGTGCCAGCAGCGTAGGACAGTCAGGCTACGAGCAGTACTTC.

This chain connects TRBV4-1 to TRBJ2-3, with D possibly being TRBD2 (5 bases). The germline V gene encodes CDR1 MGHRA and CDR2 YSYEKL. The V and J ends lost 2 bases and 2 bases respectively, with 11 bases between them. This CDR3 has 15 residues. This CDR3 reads CASSQSRGLTDTQYF. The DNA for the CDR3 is TGCGCCAGCAGCCAAAGCCGGGGTCTCACAGATACGCAGTATTTT.

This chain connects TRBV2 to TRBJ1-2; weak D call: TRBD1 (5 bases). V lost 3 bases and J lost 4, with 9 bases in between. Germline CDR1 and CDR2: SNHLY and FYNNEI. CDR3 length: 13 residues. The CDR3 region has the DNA TGTGCCAGCAGTGAGGGACGGGGCTATGGCTACACCTTC. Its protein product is CASSEGRGYGYTF.

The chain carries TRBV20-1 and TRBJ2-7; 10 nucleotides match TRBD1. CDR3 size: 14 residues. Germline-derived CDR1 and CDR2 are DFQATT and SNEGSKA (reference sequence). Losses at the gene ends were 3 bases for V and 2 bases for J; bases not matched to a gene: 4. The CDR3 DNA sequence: TGCAGTGCTAGCCCGGGACAGGGGCCCTACGAGCAGTACGTC. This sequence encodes CSASPGQGPYEQYV.